These T cell receptor beta chains were read from a single sample in a study of T cell responses to AZD1222 COVID-19 vaccine. Libraries were prepared by immunoSEQ multiplex PCR; TCRdb keeps only in-frame clonotypes and omits some of them. Among 150,000 to 200,000 clones listed, around 95% were seen once. Specimen: peripheral blood, collected on day 0 of AZD1222 vaccination. The receptors here all came from an adult in good health. Each CDR3 is given with its conserved first and last residue. The D gene is left open where the match is weak. Size is omitted from some rows. Given values are once, few, many or a class for expanded clones.

TRBJ1-2 NA TRBD1 TRBV3-1/TRBV3-2 CASSQGGQPSSGYTF TGTGCCAGCAGCCAAGGGGGACAGCCCTCTTCTGGCTACACCTTC
TRBJ2-7 NA NA TRBV7-8 CASSSGTYSYEQYF TGTGCCAGCAGTTCCGGGACTTACTCCTACGAGCAGTACTTC
TRBJ1-3 NA NA TRBV28 CASSLNRPGGNTIYF TGTGCCAGCAGTTTAAACAGGCCAGGGGGAAACACCATATATTTT
TRBJ2-1 once TRBD2 TRBV5-5 CASSSLAGVSYNEQFF TGTGCCAGCAGCTCCTTAGCGGGAGTCTCCTACAATGAGCAGTTCTTC
TRBJ1-4 NA NA TRBV2 CASRGRIDEKLFF TGTGCCAGCAGGGGCCGGATTGATGAAAAACTGTTTTTT
TRBJ1-1 NA NA TRBV7-2 CASSERADTEAFF TGTGCCAGCAGCGAACGGGCCGACACTGAAGCTTTCTTT
TRBJ2-7 NA NA TRBV19 CATSASQSYEQYF TGTGCCACTTCCGCATCCCAATCCTACGAGCAGTACTTC
TRBJ1-3 few NA TRBV3-1/TRBV3-2 CASSFSVGSGNTIYF TGTGCCAGCAGTTTCAGTGTCGGCTCTGGAAACACCATATATTTT
TRBJ1-6 NA NA TRBV11-1 CASSLELSYNSPLHF TGTGCCAGCAGCCTTGAACTCTCCTATAATTCACCCCTCCACTTT
TRBJ2-1 once TRBD2 TRBV30 CAWSPGTSVDEQFF TGTGCCTGGAGTCCCGGGACTAGCGTCGATGAGCAGTTCTTC
TRBJ1-1 NA TRBD1 TRBV5-1 CASSPGQGTAEAFF TGCGCCAGCAGCCCCGGCCAAGGGACAGCTGAAGCTTTCTTT
TRBJ2-5 NA TRBD2 TRBV11-3 CASSLGREEREETQYF TGTGCCAGCAGCTTAGGGCGGGAGGAACGTGAAGAGACCCAGTACTTC
TRBJ2-7 once NA TRBV30 CAWSPTGKQYF TGTGCCTGGAGCCCGACTGGTAAGCAGTACTTC
TRBJ1-2 many NA TRBV6-1 CASSEEESYGYTF TGTGCCAGCAGTGAAGAGGAGTCATATGGCTACACCTTC
TRBJ1-5 NA NA TRBV5-1 CASSLGPGQNQPQHF TGCGCCAGCAGCTTGGGGCCGGGCCAAAATCAGCCCCAGCATTTT
TRBJ2-1 NA NA TRBV5-1 CASSLDIYNEQFF TGCGCCAGCAGCTTGGACATCTACAATGAGCAGTTCTTC
TRBJ1-2 NA TRBD1 TRBV7-2 CASSSRDRANYGYTF TGTGCCAGCAGCTCCCGGGACAGGGCGAACTATGGCTACACCTTC
TRBJ2-5 NA TRBD1 TRBV7-7 CASSTGTGTETQYF TGTGCCAGCAGCACCGGGACAGGGACGGAGACCCAGTACTTC
TRBJ1-6 NA NA TRBV5-5 CASSLPSTPLHF TGTGCCAGCAGCTTGCCGTCGACACCCCTCCACTTT
TRBJ1-4 NA NA TRBV5-8 CASSLPYEKLFF TGTGCCAGCAGCTTGCCCTATGAAAAACTGTTTTTT
TRBJ1-6 NA NA TRBV7-2 CASSRQAVPLHF TGTGCCAGCAGCCGACAGGCAGTGCCCCTCCACTTT
TRBJ2-5 NA TRBD2 TRBV5-6 CASSLAGGRETQYF TGTGCCAGCAGCTTGGCGGGGGGTCGGGAGACCCAGTACTTC
TRBJ1-4 NA NA TRBV11-2 CASSLSYGWGRQTNEKLFF TGTGCCAGCAGCTTATCTTACGGGTGGGGGCGTCAAACTAATGAAAAACTGTTTTTT
TRBJ2-7 NA NA TRBV3-1/TRBV3-2 CASSQSDRPYEQYF TGTGCCAGCAGCCAATCGGACAGACCCTACGAGCAGTACTTC
TRBJ2-1 NA NA TRBV7-9 CASSSRDPTNEQFF TGTGCCAGCAGCTCCCGGGACCCCACCAATGAGCAGTTCTTC
TRBJ2-2 few NA TRBV28 CASRSGPNTGELFF TGTGCCAGCAGGTCGGGTCCGAACACCGGGGAGCTGTTTTTT